These 20 T cell receptor beta chains originate from one sample sequenced in a study of CD4+ T cells in melanoma. Measured with immunoSEQ multiplex PCR; TCRdb has only the in-frame clones, and not every one. The sample lists nearly 50,000 clones; approximately 92% were seen once. Sequenced input: peripheral blood. The receptors here all came from a human donor with melanoma.

This sequence joins TRBV7-6 and TRBJ1-1; D is uncertain. CDR3 length equals 14 residues. CDR1 and CDR2 (germline): SGHVS, FNYEAQ. With 1 base removed from V and 0 bases from J, the gap between germline ends came to 6 bases. CDR3 region: CASSLGLMNTEAFF. CDR3 nucleotides: TGTGCCAGCAGCTTAGGGTTGATGAACACTGAAGCTTTCTTT.

CDR3 sequence: CASSDSSRFGATNEKLFF. The CDR3 DNA follows: TGTGCCAGCAGTGACTCGAGTCGCTTCGGGGCAACTAATGAAAAACTGTTTTTT. The chain is built from TRBV6-4 and TRBJ1-4; D unresolved. Germline CDR1 is MRHNA and CDR2 is SNTAGT. V lost 0 bases and J 0 bases, leaving 14 bases between the germline ends. This CDR3 has 18 amino acids.

The CDR3 region is CASSIQGPPDSPLHF. The CDR3 nucleotides read TGTGCCAGCAGTATACAGGGCCCTCCCGATTCACCCCTCCACTTT. This rearrangement joins TRBV5-5 to TRBJ1-6, with D possibly being TRBD1 (6 bases). Germline CDR1 and CDR2: SGHKS and YYEKEE (reference sequence). This CDR3 contains 15 residues. Trimming pared 5 bases from V and 8 bases from J, leaving 17 bases between.

V gene TRBV5-4 combines with J gene TRBJ1-1; D not certain. The V gene lost 4 bases and the J gene lost 3 bases, with 7 bases spanning the gap. Germline CDR1 SGHNT, CDR2 YYREEE (reference sequence). The CDR3 loop spans 12 amino acids. CDR3 region: CASSQQDTEAFF. The CDR3 region has the DNA TGTGCCAGCAGCCAGCAGGACACTGAAGCTTTCTTT. Drawing the rest from reference TRBV5-4 and TRBJ1-1, the complete variable domain is ETGVTQSPTHLIKTRGQQVTLRCSSQSGHNTVSWYQQALGQGPQFIFQYYREEENGRGNFPPRFSGLQFPNYSSELNVNALELDDSALYLCASSQQDTEAFFGQGTRLTVV.

The chain employs TRBV7-9 and TRBJ1-1; perhaps TRBD1 as D (6 bases). The CDR3 is 15 amino acids. V was pared by 6 bases and J by 3 bases, with 17 bases between. CDR1 and CDR2 from the germline V gene are SEHNR and FQNEAQ (reference sequence). CDR3 in amino acids: CASRKRQDPDTEAFF. CDR3 nucleotide sequence: TGTGCCAGCAGGAAAAGACAGGACCCGGACACTGAAGCTTTCTTT. Based on the CDR3 plus reference TRBV7-9 and TRBJ1-1, the full variable domain is DTGVSQNPRHKITKRGQNVTFRCDPISEHNRLYWYRQTLGQGPEFLTYFQNEAQLEKSRLLSDRFSAERPKGSFSTLEIQRTEQGDSAMYLCASRKRQDPDTEAFFGQGTRLTVV.

This rearrangement joins TRBV6-6 to TRBJ2-2; a possible D gene is TRBD2 (5 bases). The CDR3 has 15 residues. Germline V gives CDR1 MNHNY, CDR2 SVGAGI (reference sequence). Between the trimmed V and J ends, which lost 2 bases and 5 bases, there was a span of 12 bases. CDR3 nucleotide sequence: TGTGCCAGCAGTTACAAAGAGGGTTTGACCGGGGAGCTGTTTTTT. Translated, it gives CASSYKEGLTGELFF.

V is TRBV4-2 and J is TRBJ1-2; no definite D call. The V and J ends lost 6 bases and 6 bases respectively, with 20 bases between them. The germline gives CDR1 LGHNA, CDR2 YNFKEQ. This CDR3 is built from 15 residues. CDR3 protein: CASSPYPGANNGYTF. The CDR3 DNA follows: TGTGCCAGCAGTCCTTACCCAGGAGCCAATAATGGCTACACCTTC.

The J gene is TRBJ2-7, the V gene TRBV19; D remains ambiguous. V was pared by 6 bases and J by 0 bases, with 12 bases between. Germline CDR1 is LNHDA and CDR2 is SQIVND (reference sequence). CDR3 length: 14 amino acids. CDR3 loop: CASSPDRSSYEQYF. CDR3 DNA: TGTGCCAGTAGCCCGGACCGGAGCTCCTACGAGCAGTACTTC.

This clone was counted a single time. The chain employs TRBV7-9 and TRBJ2-7, with unresolved D. Germline V gene data show CDR1 as SEHNR and CDR2 as FQNEAQ (reference sequence). This CDR3 is built from 13 residues. The V and J ends lost 3 bases and 3 bases respectively, with 9 bases between them. The CDR3 DNA reads TGTGCCAGCAGCTTGATCGCTAGCTACGAGCAGTACTTC. Translating gives CASSLIASYEQYF.

The rearrangement joins TRBV6-1 to TRBJ2-5; TRBD1 aligns across 7 bases. From germline, CDR1 is MNHNS and CDR2 SASEGT. Losses at the gene ends were 6 bases for V and 2 bases for J; bases not matched to a gene: 9. This CDR3 is 15 amino acids long. As DNA, the CDR3 is TGTGCCAGCAGCAGACAGGGCAGACCACAAGAGACCCAGTACTTC. Protein product: CASSRQGRPQETQYF.

About this clone: The same CDR3 also results from other DNA sequences found in this sample. The chain joins TRBV18 to TRBJ2-2; 9 nucleotides line up with TRBD1. V gave up 6 bases and J gave up 1 base; unmatched junction bases: 6. Germline values: CDR1 KGHSH, CDR2 LQKENI. The CDR3 has 16 amino acids. The CDR3 region has the DNA TGTGCCAGCTCCCCTCGGACAGGGGTGAACACCGGGGAGCTGTTTTTT. Protein sequence: CASSPRTGVNTGELFF.

This chain connects TRBV7-8 to TRBJ2-5; 8 bases align to TRBD1. CDR3 length: 14 amino acids. With V trimmed by 4 bases and J by 3 bases, 4 bases remained unmatched. Germline V gene sequence: CDR1 SGHVS, CDR2 FQNEAQ. The CDR3 coding sequence is TGTGCCAGCAGCTCCCGGACAGGGAAAGAGACCCAGTACTTC. It codes for CASSSRTGKETQYF.

CDR3 coding DNA: TGTGCCAGCAGTTACTCGCAGGGATCCTACGAGCAGTACTTC. It encodes CASSYSQGSYEQYF. The V gene is TRBV6-5, the J gene TRBJ2-7; TRBD1 is a possible D gene (5 bases). The CDR3 totals 14 residues. V shed 0 bases and J shed 1 base, with 7 bases lying between them. Germline CDR1 and CDR2: MNHEY and SVGAGI.

The CDR3 DNA reads TGTGCCAGCAGCTCCTTTACAGGGGACACTGAAGCTTTCTTT. It specifies CASSSFTGDTEAFF. The chain has TRBV7-9 and TRBJ1-1; TRBD1 matches 7 bases. V dropped 4 bases and J dropped 3; count of bases not matched to a gene: 5. The germline V gene encodes CDR1 SEHNR and CDR2 FQNEAQ (reference sequence). The CDR3 is made up of 14 amino acids. Drawing the rest from reference TRBV7-9 and TRBJ1-1, the complete variable domain is DTGVSQNPRHKITKRGQNVTFRCDPISEHNRLYWYRQTLGQGPEFLTYFQNEAQLEKSRLLSDRFSAERPKGSFSTLEIQRTEQGDSAMYLCASSSFTGDTEAFFGQGTRLTVV.

The chain has TRBV29-1 and TRBJ2-3; possibly TRBD1 for D (5 bases). The CDR3 length is 15 residues. CDR1 and CDR2 (germline): SQVTM, ANQGSEA. Deletions cut 7 bases from V and 2 bases from J, with 19 bases between. CDR3 nucleotide sequence: TGCAGCGCAACTCCCGGACAAACCCTCACAGATACGCAGTATTTT. This gives the protein CSATPGQTLTDTQYF.

The V and J genes are TRBV27 and TRBJ1-2; D not certain. CDR3 size: 15 residues. Germline values: CDR1 MNHEY, CDR2 SMNVEV (reference sequence). Trimming took 2 bases from V and 6 from J, leaving 16 bases between them. CDR3: CASSLRSAGPHGYTF. In DNA, the CDR3 is TGTGCCAGCAGTTTAAGATCGGCAGGACCTCATGGCTACACCTTC.

The V gene is TRBV14, the J gene TRBJ2-7; D unclear. Looked up from germline, CDR1 is SGHDN and CDR2 is FVKESK. V was shortened by 0 bases and J by 6 bases, with 6 bases between the two germline ends. This CDR3 region has 12 residues. The CDR3 reads CASSQEGSEQYF. The DNA of the CDR3 is TGTGCCAGCAGCCAAGAAGGTTCCGAGCAGTACTTC. The full variable domain, in which reference TRBV14 and TRBJ2-7 provide the parts outside the CDR3, is EAGVTQFPSHSVIEKGQTVTLRCDPISGHDNLYWYRRVMGKEIKFLLHFVKESKQDESGMPNNRFLAERTGGTYSTLKVQPAELEDSGVYFCASSQEGSEQYFGPGTRLTVT.

The V and J genes are TRBV30 and TRBJ1-5; no clear D. The CDR3 contains 11 residues. Trimming pared 3 bases from V and 3 bases from J, leaving 3 bases between. The germline V gene encodes CDR1 GTSNPN and CDR2 SVGIG (reference sequence). The CDR3 region is CAWRPNQPQHF. In nucleotides, the CDR3 is TGTGCCTGGAGGCCCAATCAGCCCCAGCATTTT.

The chain joins TRBV21-1 to TRBJ2-7; TRBD1, as called in the table, went unchecked against the DNA. TRBV21-1 is designated a pseudogene. CDR3 length equals 21 residues. CDR3 protein: CASSKRGQGTSGEGPAYEQYF. In nucleotides, the CDR3 is TGTGCCAGCAGCAAAAGGGGACAGGGGACCTCCGGGGAGGGTCCTGCCTACGAGCAGTACTTC.

The rearrangement joins TRBV29-1 to TRBJ2-1; tentatively, D is TRBD1 or TRBD2 (5 bases each). CDR1 is SQVTM and CDR2 is ANQGSEA in the germline V gene. V lost 7 bases, J lost 6 bases, and 19 bases lay in between. The CDR3 totals 14 residues. In nucleotides, the CDR3 is TGCAGCGCCAAAAAGACCGGGACCGTCAATGAGCAGTTCTTC. Residues: CSAKKTGTVNEQFF.